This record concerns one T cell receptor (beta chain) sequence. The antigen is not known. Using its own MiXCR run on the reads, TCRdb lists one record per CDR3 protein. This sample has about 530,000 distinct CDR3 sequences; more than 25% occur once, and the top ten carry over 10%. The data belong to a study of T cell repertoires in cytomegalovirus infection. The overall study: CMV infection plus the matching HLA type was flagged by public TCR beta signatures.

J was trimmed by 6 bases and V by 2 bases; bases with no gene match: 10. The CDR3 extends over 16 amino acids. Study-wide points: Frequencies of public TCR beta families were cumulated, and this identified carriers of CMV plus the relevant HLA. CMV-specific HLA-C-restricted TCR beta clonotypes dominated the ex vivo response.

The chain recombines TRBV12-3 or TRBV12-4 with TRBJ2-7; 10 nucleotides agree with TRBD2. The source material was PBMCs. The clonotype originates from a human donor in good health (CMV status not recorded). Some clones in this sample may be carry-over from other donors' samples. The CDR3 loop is CASSLLSASGSLEQYF. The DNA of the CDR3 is TGTGCCAGCAGTTTACTCTCGGCTAGCGGGAGTCTCGAGCAGTACTTC.